The rows below give T cell receptor beta chains drawn from one sample of a study of T cells after yellow fever vaccination. TCRdb re-called the 5' RACE reads through MiXCR, storing one row per CDR3 protein. The sample records hundreds of thousands of distinct CDR3 sequences, roughly 22% being singletons. Sequencing was performed on PBMCs, taken approximately 20 days after the first yellow fever vaccination. These receptors all come from a young man who received the YFV17D yellow fever vaccine. The conserved cysteine and the conserved F or W are not part of the CDR3 here.

>TRBJ1-5|TRBV6-2/TRBV6-3
ASSSPGQGNQPQH
>TRBJ2-7|TRBV6-6
ASLQGVEQY
>TRBJ2-3|TRBV11-2
ASSLPISGGHSSTDTQY
>TRBJ2-7|TRBV7-9
ATERSSYEQY
>TRBJ2-5|TRBV9
ASSATGEETQY
>TRBJ2-7|TRBV18
ASSPSTSGFYEQY
>TRBJ2-7|TRBV25-1
ASSERPGQGGGYEQY
>TRBJ2-5|TRBV11-2
ASSLDSSRAGGETQY
>TRBJ1-2|TRBV29-1
SARNRGAYGYT
>TRBJ1-2|TRBV27
ASSQTKGGGGYT
>TRBJ2-3|TRBV7-3
ASSFGARGTDTQY
>TRBJ2-3|TRBV7-3
ASSPPGVGPDTQY
>TRBJ2-5|TRBV15
ATSRDMRGETQY
>TRBJ2-1|TRBV6-2/TRBV6-3
ASSYRGTRRLNEQF
>TRBJ2-7|TRBV7-2
ASSLEGDRLSYEQY
>TRBJ2-7|TRBV7-9
ASSSIGTEQY
>TRBJ2-5|TRBV9
ASSVDRGWDETQY
>TRBJ1-1|TRBV5-1
ASSYRDRGTEAF
>TRBJ2-1|TRBV20-1
SANRASGGNNEQF
>TRBJ1-2|TRBV7-2
ASRKQGADGYT
>TRBJ1-2|TRBV5-1
ASSYQLPRTGASYGYT
>TRBJ2-2|TRBV4-1
ASSQDPGGAGGELF
>TRBJ2-3|TRBV20-1
SATPGTSGGPDTQY
>TRBJ1-2|TRBV5-1
ASSLGGQDYGYT
>TRBJ2-3|TRBV24-1
ATSDTQGGGTDTQY
>TRBJ2-2|TRBV7-9
ASRAPRRGDTGELF